A single sample is the source of the 26 T cell receptor beta chains below, sequenced in a study of control samples from healthy donors and cancer patients. The assay was immunoSEQ multiplex PCR, and TCRdb's table has in-frame clones only and misses some. The sample includes about 82,000 clones, 90% to 95% of them seen just once. Sequencing was done on a sample of blood. The receptors were sampled from a woman aged 18 to 35 in good health.

This clone showed up just once. The CDR3 spells CASSSRDLKYQETQYF. As DNA, the CDR3 is TGTGCCAGCAGTTCGAGGGACCTAAAGTACCAAGAGACCCAGTACTTC. The rearrangement joins TRBV28 to TRBJ2-5; D is possibly TRBD1 or TRBD2 (5 bases each). The germline V gene encodes CDR1 MDHEN and CDR2 SYDVKM. V lost 4 bases and J 0 bases, leaving 15 bases between the germline ends. The CDR3 has 16 residues.

The chain links TRBV5-1 to TRBJ2-5; unclear D gene. This CDR3 is 17 amino acids long. V was pared by 2 bases and J by 5 bases, with 22 bases between. CDR1 SGHRS and CDR2 YFSETQ come from the germline V gene. The CDR3 loop is CASSFGLSTPSLETQYF. The CDR3 DNA is TGCGCCAGCAGCTTTGGGCTGAGCACCCCCAGCTTGGAGACCCAGTACTTC.

The chain employs TRBV6-4 and TRBJ2-3, with 12 nucleotides matching TRBD2. Trimming cost V 6 bases and J 1 base; bases outside gene matches: 2. Germline loops: CDR1 MRHNA, CDR2 SNTAGT. The length of the CDR3 is 15 residues. The DNA for the CDR3 is TGTGCCAGCAGCGCTAGCGGGGGGGGCACAGATACGCAGTATTTT. Protein product: CASSASGGGTDTQYF.

This chain joins TRBV2 and TRBJ2-2; no firm D call. There are 15 residues in the CDR3. With 3 bases removed from V and 3 bases from J, the gap between germline ends came to 11 bases. Germline CDR1 reads SNHLY; CDR2 reads FYNNEI. CDR3 sequence: CASSERSTYTGELFF. CDR3 nucleotides: TGTGCCAGCAGTGAGAGGTCAACTTACACCGGGGAGCTGTTTTTT.

The J gene is TRBJ2-3, the V gene TRBV7-3, with 7 bases identical to TRBD2. This CDR3 region has 15 residues. Germline CDR1 reads SGHTA; CDR2 reads FQGTGA. The V gene end was trimmed by 5 bases and the J gene end by 2 bases; junction bases not matched to a gene: 7. The CDR3 spells CASSTSGTTTDTQYF. CDR3 coding DNA: TGTGCCAGCAGCACCAGCGGGACTACCACAGATACGCAGTATTTT. The full variable domain, in which reference TRBV7-3 and TRBJ2-3 provide the parts outside the CDR3, is GAGVSQTPSNKVTEKGKYVELRCDPISGHTALYWYRQSLGQGPEFLIYFQGTGAADDSGLPNDRFFAVRPEGSVSTLKIQRTERGDSAVYLCASSTSGTTTDTQYFGPGTRLTVL.

The chain has TRBV7-9 and TRBJ2-7, with 10 bases identical to TRBD1. V gave up 4 bases and J gave up 7 bases; unmatched junction bases: 7. Germline CDR1 and CDR2: SEHNR and FQNEAQ (reference sequence). The CDR3 consists of 14 residues. CDR3 sequence reads: CASSSGTGAREQYF. For the CDR3, the DNA is TGTGCCAGCAGCTCCGGGACAGGGGCTCGGGAGCAGTACTTC.

The chain employs TRBV24-1 and TRBJ2-7; 7 positions match TRBD2. The CDR3 contains 12 residues. Germline trimming cut 5 bases from V and 4 bases from J; bases unmatched to any gene: 1. CDR1 is KGHDR and CDR2 is SFDVKD in the germline V gene. The CDR3 sequence: CATSAGGYEQYF. In nucleotides, the CDR3 is TGTGCCACCAGTGCGGGGGGATACGAGCAGTACTTC.

This clone was seen once. The CDR3 nucleotides read TGTGCCAGCAGTTACTCTGCGCGGAACACTGAAGCTTTCTTT. Amino acids: CASSYSARNTEAFF. V is TRBV6-5 and J is TRBJ1-1, with no clear D. This CDR3 comprises 14 residues. Trimming shortened V by 0 bases and J by 1 base, and 6 bases separated the two germline ends. Per germline, CDR1 MNHEY and CDR2 SVGAGI.

The V call is TRBV7-2, the J call TRBJ2-5, with 10 positions matching TRBD2. Trimming cost V 4 bases and J 3 bases; bases outside gene matches: 5. Germline V gene sequence: CDR1 SGHTA, CDR2 FQGNSA. This CDR3 is 15 amino acids long. The CDR3 here is CASSSSGGYKETQYF. CDR3 sequence (DNA): TGTGCCAGCAGCTCTAGCGGGGGCTACAAAGAGACCCAGTACTTC.

CDR3 amino acids: CASSPRTGGFIYGYTF. CDR3 sequence (DNA): TGTGCCAGCAGTCCCCGGACAGGGGGCTTTATCTATGGCTACACCTTC. The V call is TRBV27, the J call TRBJ1-2; TRBD1 aligns across 11 bases. CDR1 MNHEY and CDR2 SMNVEV come from the germline V gene (reference sequence). Trimming took 5 bases from V and 4 from J; bases not matched to a gene: 9. The CDR3 runs 16 residues.

The chain links TRBV6-5 to TRBJ2-2; 10 bases match TRBD2. This CDR3 comprises 15 residues. CDR1 is MNHEY, CDR2 SVGAGI, per germline. V trimming: 6 bases; J trimming: 0 bases; junction bases outside the gene matches: 1. The CDR3 loop is CASSGLAANTGELFF. Written as DNA, the CDR3 is TGTGCCAGCAGCGGACTAGCGGCGAACACCGGGGAGCTGTTTTTT.

This chain joins TRBV5-1 and TRBJ1-5; the D gene is possibly TRBD1 (6 bases). CDR1 SGHRS and CDR2 YFSETQ come from the germline V gene. This CDR3 has 15 residues. Trimming cost V 0 bases and J 1 base, with 8 bases left between them. Here the CDR3 DNA reads TGCGCCAGCAGCTTGGAGGGGGTGAGCAATCAGCCCCAGCATTTT. Amino acid sequence: CASSLEGVSNQPQHF.

V gene TRBV2 combines with J gene TRBJ2-3; 7 bases map to TRBD2. Trimming removed 6 bases from V and 0 bases from J; junction bases left unmatched: 6. The CDR3 covers 15 residues. CDR1 SNHLY and CDR2 FYNNEI come from the germline V gene. The CDR3 DNA sequence: TGTGCCAGCAGAGGTCCGGGGGGTAGCACAGATACGCAGTATTTT. As protein: CASRGPGGSTDTQYF.

The rearrangement links TRBV18 to TRBJ1-1, with D possibly matching TRBD1 (5 bases). Trimming shortened V by 1 base and J by 1 base, and 13 bases separated the two germline ends. The germline V gene has CDR1 KGHSH and CDR2 LQKENI. The CDR3 sequence is 16 residues long. The CDR3 is CASSPLSRGANTEAFF. In nucleotides, the CDR3 is TGTGCCAGCTCACCACTATCGAGGGGAGCGAACACTGAAGCTTTCTTT.

V is TRBV24-1 and J is TRBJ2-1; 9 bases fit TRBD2. The length of the CDR3 is 15 residues. Trimming removed 6 bases from V and 6 bases from J; junction bases left unmatched: 8. The germline V gene has CDR1 KGHDR and CDR2 SFDVKD. CDR3 protein: CATSLAGEAINEQFF. The CDR3 DNA follows: TGTGCCACCAGTTTAGCGGGAGAAGCCATCAATGAGCAGTTCTTC.

The chain has TRBV19 and TRBJ1-2; TRBD1 agrees at 7 bases. V shed 10 bases, J shed 6 bases, and the junction held 8 bases outside the gene matches. From germline, CDR1 is LNHDA and CDR2 SQIVND (reference sequence). CDR3 size: 12 residues. This CDR3 reads CANPDRSHGYTF. In nucleotides, the CDR3 is TGTGCCAATCCGGACAGGTCGCATGGCTACACCTTC.

The chain links TRBV18 to TRBJ2-5; 7 nucleotides match TRBD1. Germline V gene data show CDR1 as KGHSH and CDR2 as LQKENI. The CDR3 runs 15 residues. V dropped 3 bases and J dropped 0; count of bases not matched to a gene: 4. CDR3 nucleotide sequence: TGTGCCAGCTCACCGACGGGACAGAACCAAGAGACCCAGTACTTC. Translating gives CASSPTGQNQETQYF.

Only one count was recorded for this clone. The rearrangement uses TRBV7-2 and TRBJ1-2; D unclear. This CDR3 contains 12 residues. The V end was cut by 3 bases, the J end by 3 bases, with 5 bases between. Germline V gene lookup returns CDR1 SGHTA and CDR2 FQGNSA. Written as DNA, the CDR3 is TGTGCCAGCAGCTTCGACGACTATGGCTACACCTTC. Translation: CASSFDDYGYTF.

The gene calls are TRBV7-9 and TRBJ2-6; TRBD1 aligns across 9 bases. This CDR3 has 19 residues. Germline loops: CDR1 SEHNR, CDR2 FQNEAQ (reference sequence). V lost 0 bases and J lost 3; bases outside the gene matches: 9. CDR3 loop: CASSLAVGQGSRGANVLTF. CDR3 nucleotides: TGTGCCAGCAGCTTAGCGGTGGGACAGGGTAGTCGTGGGGCCAACGTCCTGACTTTC. The full variable domain, with the rest looked up from reference TRBV7-9 and TRBJ2-6, is DTGVSQNPRHKITKRGQNVTFRCDPISEHNRLYWYRQTLGQGPEFLTYFQNEAQLEKSRLLSDRFSAERPKGSFSTLEIQRTEQGDSAMYLCASSLAVGQGSRGANVLTFGAGSRLTVL.

V usage is TRBV28 and J usage is TRBJ1-2; no firm D call. Trimming took off 4 bases at V and 2 bases at J, with 14 bases between the two ends. In germline, CDR1 is MDHEN, CDR2 SYDVKM. The CDR3 is 15 residues long. The CDR3, as DNA: TGTGCCAGCAGTTCCGTATTGACTCCAAACTATGGCTACACCTTC. It codes for CASSSVLTPNYGYTF.

This clone appeared once. The chain links TRBV28 to TRBJ1-2, with a possible D match to TRBD1 (5 bases). Germline CDR1 and CDR2: MDHEN and SYDVKM. Trimming took off 8 bases at V and 7 bases at J, with 14 bases between the two ends. This CDR3 has 12 amino acids. DNA of the CDR3: TGTGCCAGCCTGAACCCAAGGGGTGGCTACACCTTC. Protein: CASLNPRGGYTF.

J is TRBJ2-5 and V is TRBV3-1 (or the pseudogene TRBV3-2); the D is unclear. V was pared by 3 bases and J by 1 base, with 18 bases between. The germline gives CDR1 LGHDT, CDR2 YNNKEL (reference sequence). The length of the CDR3 is 17 residues. This CDR3 reads CASSHPTTTQIQETQYF. The DNA for the CDR3 is TGTGCCAGCAGCCATCCTACGACCACACAGATCCAAGAGACCCAGTACTTC.

This chain connects TRBV29-1 to TRBJ1-1; D is unresolved. This CDR3 has 14 amino acids. Germline CDR1 reads SQVTM; CDR2 reads ANQGSEA. V was shortened by 0 bases and J by 3 bases, with 11 bases between the two germline ends. CDR3 sequence: CSVEERLLHTEAFF. CDR3 bases: TGCAGCGTTGAAGAAAGGTTATTGCACACTGAAGCTTTCTTT.

Only one count was recorded for this clone. CDR3 bases: TGTGCCAGCAGTTCGGGACAAATGAACACTGAAGCTTTCTTT. The encoded protein is CASSSGQMNTEAFF. V gene TRBV28 combines with J gene TRBJ1-1, with D possibly TRBD1 on 6 matching bases. The CDR3 totals 14 residues. The V end was cut by 4 bases, the J end by 0 bases, with 9 bases between. Per germline, CDR1 MDHEN and CDR2 SYDVKM. The whole variable domain, filled in from reference TRBV28 and TRBJ1-1, reads DVKVTQSSRYLVKRTGEKVFLECVQDMDHENMFWYRQDPGLGLRLIYFSYDVKMKEKGDIPEGYSVSREKKERFSLILESASTNQTSMYLCASSSGQMNTEAFFGQGTRLTVV.

V is TRBV9 and J is TRBJ2-5, with 9 bases aligning to TRBD2. The V and J ends lost 3 bases and 1 base, in that order; junction bases with no gene match: 4. CDR3 length: 15 residues. The germline gives CDR1 SGDLS, CDR2 YYNGEE. As DNA, the CDR3 is TGTGCCAGCAGCGAGGTAGCGGGGGTCCAAGAGACCCAGTACTTC. It codes for CASSEVAGVQETQYF.

In this sample, this clone turned up once. The rearrangement uses TRBV28 and TRBJ1-3; TRBD1 aligns across 7 bases. Trimming took 4 bases from V and 4 from J; bases not matched to a gene: 10. The CDR3 is 16 amino acids. Per germline, CDR1 MDHEN and CDR2 SYDVKM. This CDR3 reads CASSWSSGQEGNTIYF. The CDR3 nucleotides read TGTGCCAGCAGTTGGAGCTCAGGACAGGAAGGAAACACCATATATTTT. The full variable domain, completed using reference TRBV28 and TRBJ1-3, is DVKVTQSSRYLVKRTGEKVFLECVQDMDHENMFWYRQDPGLGLRLIYFSYDVKMKEKGDIPEGYSVSREKKERFSLILESASTNQTSMYLCASSWSSGQEGNTIYFGEGSWLTVV.